This TCR beta chain is from a study of cytomegalovirus exposure and HLA in healthy donors. General study points: In a later analysis, a genetic analysis reported fewer productive-TCR N-insertions in an Asian-associated ancestry cluster than the cohort average. According to the study, around 150 TCR beta chains were cytomegalovirus-associated.

PCR used 60 Vbeta primers and 13 Jbeta primers. The table came from immunoSEQ multiplex PCR; TCRdb's copy has only in-frame clones and leaves some out. This sample yields around 33,000 clones, of which 35% to 55% are seen a single time; about 2% belongs to the top ten. A note on this clone: Its target is unknown.

V was pared by 2 bases and J by 5 bases, with 10 bases between. The CDR3 extends over 13 amino acids. Germline CDR1 is SGHRS and CDR2 is YFSETQ. The sequence was obtained from a woman in her fifties or sixties in good health and CMV-seronegative. The specimen sequenced was PBMCs. This rearrangement joins TRBV5-1 to TRBJ2-5, with D tentatively TRBD1 (5 bases). CDR3 in amino acids: CASSFSQGETQYF. DNA of the CDR3: TGCGCCAGCAGCTTTAGTCAGGGCGAGACCCAGTACTTC.